The clone carrying this T cell receptor beta chain is a singleton in its sample. The germline CDR1 and CDR2 sequences are LGHNA and YSLEER. The CDR3 loop spans 14 amino acids. V was cut by 0 bases and J by 3 bases, with 6 bases left in between. How the authors handled the data: By means of reference gene primer amplification, nucleated cell counts were estimated. Using immunoSEQ multiplex PCR, the repertoire was profiled, and TCRdb retains in-frame clones only, with some absent. The D gene and trimming were derived from the DNA, and the V and J assignments and clone size from that table. This table holds 150,000 or so clones, over 60% found once. This sample was taken from a study of blood T cell repertoires in COVID-19. Study background: Specimens from acute and convalescent COVID-19 originated in the United States, Italy and Spain. PBMCs, B-cell-depleted T cells, or T cells were the source of the cDNA or gDNA that made up the material.

The sequencing sample was made of peripheral blood. This receptor was obtained from a woman aged 70-85 years with acute or convalescent COVID-19. This chain uses TRBV4-3 with TRBJ1-5; D might be TRBD1 (5 bases). CDR3 coding DNA: TGCGCCAGCAGCCAAGACAGGGACAATCAGCCCCAGCATTTT. As protein: CASSQDRDNQPQHF.